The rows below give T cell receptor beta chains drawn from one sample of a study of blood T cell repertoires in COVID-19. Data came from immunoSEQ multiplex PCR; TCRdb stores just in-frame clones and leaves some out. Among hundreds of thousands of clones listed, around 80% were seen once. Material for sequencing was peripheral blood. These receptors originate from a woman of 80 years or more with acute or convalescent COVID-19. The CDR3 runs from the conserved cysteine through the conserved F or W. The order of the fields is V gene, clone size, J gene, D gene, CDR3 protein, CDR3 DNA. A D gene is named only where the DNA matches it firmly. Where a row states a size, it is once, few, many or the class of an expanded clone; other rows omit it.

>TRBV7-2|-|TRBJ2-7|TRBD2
CASSFDGRRGEQYF
TGTGCCAGCAGCTTTGACGGGAGGCGCGGGGAGCAGTACTTC
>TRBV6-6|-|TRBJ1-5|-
CASSYPEYRVGQPQHF
TGTGCCAGCAGTTACCCAGAATACAGGGTGGGGCAGCCCCAGCATTTT
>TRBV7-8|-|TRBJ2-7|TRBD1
CASSYQTGGSYEQYF
TGTGCCAGCAGCTACCAAACAGGGGGGTCCTACGAGCAGTACTTC
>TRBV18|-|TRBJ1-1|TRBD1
CASSPPTGGFTNTEAFF
TGTGCCAGCTCACCACCAACAGGGGGCTTTACGAACACTGAAGCTTTCTTT
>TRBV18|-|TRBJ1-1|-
CASSPGAPYMNTEAFF
TGTGCCAGCTCACCAGGGGCCCCGTACATGAACACTGAAGCTTTCTTT
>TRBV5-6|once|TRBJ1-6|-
CASSLFVSGSPLHF
TGTGCCAGCAGCTTGTTCGTAAGCGGTTCACCCCTCCACTTT
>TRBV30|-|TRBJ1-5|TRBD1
CAWSTGGQPQHF
TGTGCCTGGAGTACAGGGGGTCAGCCCCAGCATTTT
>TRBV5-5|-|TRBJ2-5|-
CASSPVPGQETQYF
TGTGCCAGCAGCCCTGTACCGGGACAAGAGACCCAGTACTTC
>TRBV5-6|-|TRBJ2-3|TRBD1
CASSPGQAFADTQYF
TGTGCCAGCAGCCCCGGACAGGCTTTCGCAGATACGCAGTATTTT
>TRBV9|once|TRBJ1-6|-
CASSVGPPNSPLHF
TGTGCCAGCAGCGTAGGGCCTCCCAATTCACCCCTCCACTTT
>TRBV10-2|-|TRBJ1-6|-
CASSDLRSYNSPLHF
TGCGCCAGCAGTGACCTCAGGTCCTATAATTCACCCCTCCACTTT
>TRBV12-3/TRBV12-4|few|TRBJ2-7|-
CASSHSYEQYF
TGTGCCAGCAGTCACTCCTACGAGCAGTACTTC
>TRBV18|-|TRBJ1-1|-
CASSPSGINTEAFF
TGTGCCAGCTCACCCTCAGGGATCAACACTGAAGCTTTCTTT
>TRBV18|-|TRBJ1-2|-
CASSTELYGYTF
TGTGCCAGCTCGACAGAACTCTATGGCTACACCTTC
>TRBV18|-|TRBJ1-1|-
CASSPPAGFGAEAFF
TGTGCCAGCTCACCACCGGCAGGGTTTGGCGCTGAAGCTTTCTTT
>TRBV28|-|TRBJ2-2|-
CASSLQAPLLRGELFF
TGTGCCAGCAGTCTCCAGGCCCCCCTCTTACGAGGGGAGCTGTTTTTT
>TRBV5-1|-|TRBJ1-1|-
CASSPGGRGNTEAFF
TGCGCCAGCAGCCCGGGGGGACGGGGGAACACTGAAGCTTTCTTT
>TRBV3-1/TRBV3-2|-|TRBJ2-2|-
CASSPHRANTGELFF
TGTGCCAGCAGCCCCCACAGGGCGAACACCGGGGAGCTGTTTTTT
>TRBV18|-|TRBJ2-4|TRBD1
CASSPRRQGQNIQYF
TGTGCCAGCTCACCTAGGAGACAGGGACAAAACATTCAGTACTTC
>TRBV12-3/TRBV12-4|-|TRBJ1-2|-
CASNFRLDYGYTF
TGTGCCAGCAACTTCCGACTGGACTATGGCTACACCTTC
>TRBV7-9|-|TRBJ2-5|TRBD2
CASSSLAGGAQYF
TGTGCCAGCAGCTCACTAGCGGGAGGGGCCCAGTACTTC
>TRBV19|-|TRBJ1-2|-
CASSSGQYVGYTF
TGTGCCAGTAGTAGCGGGCAGTACGTTGGCTACACCTTC
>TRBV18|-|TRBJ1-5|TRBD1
CASSPDRDQPQHF
TGTGCCAGCTCACCGGACAGGGATCAGCCCCAGCATTTT
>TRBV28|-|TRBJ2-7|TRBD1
CAITAGTGLPYEQYF
TGTGCCATCACAGCCGGGACAGGGTTGCCCTACGAGCAGTACTTC
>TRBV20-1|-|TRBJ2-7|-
CSASTPGTIYEQYF
TGCAGTGCTAGTACCCCCGGGACAATTTACGAGCAGTACTTC
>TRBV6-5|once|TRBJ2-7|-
CASRTRHFSYEQYF
TGTGCCAGCAGGACCCGACACTTCTCCTACGAGCAGTACTTC
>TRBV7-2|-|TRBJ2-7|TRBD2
CASSLVAGGLSYEQYF
TGTGCCAGCAGCCTGGTGGCGGGAGGATTGTCCTACGAGCAGTACTTC
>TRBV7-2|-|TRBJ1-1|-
CASSLQTSKNTEAFF
TGTGCCAGCAGCTTACAGACAAGTAAGAACACTGAAGCTTTCTTT
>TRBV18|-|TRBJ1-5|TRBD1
CASSPTGDSNQPQHF
TGTGCCAGCTCACCGACAGGGGATAGCAATCAGCCCCAGCATTTT
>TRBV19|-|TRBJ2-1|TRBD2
CASSTGLGSNEQFF
TGTGCCAGTAGTACCGGACTAGGGAGCAATGAGCAGTTCTTC
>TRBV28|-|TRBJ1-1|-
CASRTLQGRPEAFF
TGTGCCAGCAGGACATTGCAGGGTAGGCCTGAAGCTTTCTTT
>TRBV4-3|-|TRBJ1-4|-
CASSRKYSATNEKLFF
TGCGCCAGCAGCCGAAAATACAGTGCAACTAATGAAAAACTGTTTTTT
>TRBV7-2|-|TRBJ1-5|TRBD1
CASSRDRGNQPQHF
TGTGCCAGCAGCCGTGACAGGGGCAATCAGCCCCAGCATTTT